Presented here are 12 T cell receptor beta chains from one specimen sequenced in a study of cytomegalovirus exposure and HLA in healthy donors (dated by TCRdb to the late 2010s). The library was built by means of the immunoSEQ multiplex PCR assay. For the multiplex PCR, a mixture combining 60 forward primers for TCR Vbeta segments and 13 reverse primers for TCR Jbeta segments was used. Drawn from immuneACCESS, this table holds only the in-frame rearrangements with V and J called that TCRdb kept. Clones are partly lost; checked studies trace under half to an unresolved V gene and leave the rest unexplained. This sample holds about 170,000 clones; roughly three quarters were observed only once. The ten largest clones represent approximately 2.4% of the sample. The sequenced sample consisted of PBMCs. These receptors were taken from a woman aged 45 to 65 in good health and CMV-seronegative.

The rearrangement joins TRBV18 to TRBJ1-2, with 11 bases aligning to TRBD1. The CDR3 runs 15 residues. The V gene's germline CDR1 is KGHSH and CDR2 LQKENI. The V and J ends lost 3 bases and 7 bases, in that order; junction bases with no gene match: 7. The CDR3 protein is CASSPGQGAIGGYTF. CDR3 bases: TGTGCCAGCTCACCCGGACAGGGGGCGATTGGTGGCTACACCTTC.

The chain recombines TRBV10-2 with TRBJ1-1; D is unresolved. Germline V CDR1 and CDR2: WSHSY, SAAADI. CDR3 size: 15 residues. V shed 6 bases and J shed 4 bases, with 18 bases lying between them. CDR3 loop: CASRLEHSTGTEAFF. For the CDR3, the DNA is TGCGCCAGCAGATTAGAACACTCAACGGGCACTGAAGCTTTCTTT.

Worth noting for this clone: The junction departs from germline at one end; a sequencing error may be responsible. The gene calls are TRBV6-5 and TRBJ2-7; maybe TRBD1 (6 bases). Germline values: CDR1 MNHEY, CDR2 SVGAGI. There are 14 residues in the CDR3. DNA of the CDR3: TGTGCCAGCCAAACCGGGACACCCAACTCCGGGCAGCACTTC. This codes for CASQTGTPNSGQHF.

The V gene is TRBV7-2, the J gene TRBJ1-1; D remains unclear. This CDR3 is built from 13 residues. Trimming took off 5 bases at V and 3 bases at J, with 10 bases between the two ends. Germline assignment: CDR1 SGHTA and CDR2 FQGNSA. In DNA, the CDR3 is TGTGCCAGCAGCCCCTACGGTTACACTGAAGCTTTCTTT. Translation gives CASSPYGYTEAFF.

This CDR3 is CASSLLAGVAGELFF. The CDR3 region has the DNA TGTGCCAGCAGCTTGCTAGCGGGAGTCGCCGGGGAGCTGTTTTTT. The chain links TRBV5-5 to TRBJ2-2; 10 nucleotides line up with TRBD2. Germline CDR1 and CDR2: SGHKS and YYEKEE (reference sequence). The CDR3 consists of 15 residues. The V gene end was trimmed by 1 base and the J gene end by 6 bases; junction bases not matched to a gene: 3.

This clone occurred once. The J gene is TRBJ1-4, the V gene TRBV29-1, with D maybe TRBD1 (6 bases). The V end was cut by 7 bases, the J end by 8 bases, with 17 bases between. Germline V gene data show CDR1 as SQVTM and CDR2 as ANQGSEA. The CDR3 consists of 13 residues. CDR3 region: CSGGGGSNEKLFF. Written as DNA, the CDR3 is TGCAGCGGGGGAGGGGGTTCAAACGAAAAACTGTTTTTT.

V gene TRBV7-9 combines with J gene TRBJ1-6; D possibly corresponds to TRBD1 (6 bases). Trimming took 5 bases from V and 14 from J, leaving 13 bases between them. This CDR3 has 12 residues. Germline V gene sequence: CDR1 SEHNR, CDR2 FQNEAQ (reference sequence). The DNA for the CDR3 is TGTGCCAGCAGCCGCCTCGACAGGTCCCTCCACTTT. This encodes CASSRLDRSLHF. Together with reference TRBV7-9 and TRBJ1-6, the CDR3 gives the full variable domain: DTGVSQNPRHKITKRGQNVTFRCDPISEHNRLYWYRQTLGQGPEFLTYFQNEAQLEKSRLLSDRFSAERPKGSFSTLEIQRTEQGDSAMYLCASSRLDRSLHFGNGTRLTVT.

CDR3 in amino acids: CASSSRRVGGQPQHF. CDR3 sequence (DNA): TGTGCCAGCAGTTCTCGCCGAGTAGGGGGCCAGCCCCAGCATTTT. The gene calls are TRBV28 and TRBJ1-5; 7 positions agree with TRBD1. The CDR3 is 15 amino acids. Germline loops: CDR1 MDHEN, CDR2 SYDVKM. The V segment lost 4 bases and the J segment 7 bases; nucleotides outside the gene matches: 10.

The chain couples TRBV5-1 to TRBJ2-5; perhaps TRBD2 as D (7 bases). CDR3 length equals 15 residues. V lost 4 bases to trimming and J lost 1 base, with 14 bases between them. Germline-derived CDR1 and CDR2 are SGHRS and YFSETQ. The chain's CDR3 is CASSPGGGGQETQYF. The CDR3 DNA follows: TGCGCCAGCAGCCCCGGGGGAGGGGGCCAAGAGACCCAGTACTTC.

CDR3 protein: CASSSGQGPNEKLFF. CDR3 coding DNA: TGCGCCAGCAGCTCAGGACAGGGTCCCAATGAAAAACTGTTTTTT. This chain joins TRBV5-1 and TRBJ1-4, with 8 bases identical to TRBD1. The germline V gene has CDR1 SGHRS and CDR2 YFSETQ. V lost 3 bases and J lost 5; bases outside the gene matches: 6. There are 15 residues in the CDR3.

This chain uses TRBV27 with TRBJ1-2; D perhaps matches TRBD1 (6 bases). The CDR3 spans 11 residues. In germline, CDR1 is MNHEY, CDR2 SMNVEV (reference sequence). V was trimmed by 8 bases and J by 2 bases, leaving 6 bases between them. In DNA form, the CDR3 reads TGTGCCAGCGGGACAAACTATGGCTACACCTTC. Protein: CASGTNYGYTF.

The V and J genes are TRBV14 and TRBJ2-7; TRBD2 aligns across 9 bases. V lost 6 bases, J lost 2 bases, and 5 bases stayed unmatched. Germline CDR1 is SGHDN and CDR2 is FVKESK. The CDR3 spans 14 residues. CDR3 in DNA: TGTGCCAGCAGTCTAAGCGGGGGGACCTACGAGCAGTACTTC. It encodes CASSLSGGTYEQYF.